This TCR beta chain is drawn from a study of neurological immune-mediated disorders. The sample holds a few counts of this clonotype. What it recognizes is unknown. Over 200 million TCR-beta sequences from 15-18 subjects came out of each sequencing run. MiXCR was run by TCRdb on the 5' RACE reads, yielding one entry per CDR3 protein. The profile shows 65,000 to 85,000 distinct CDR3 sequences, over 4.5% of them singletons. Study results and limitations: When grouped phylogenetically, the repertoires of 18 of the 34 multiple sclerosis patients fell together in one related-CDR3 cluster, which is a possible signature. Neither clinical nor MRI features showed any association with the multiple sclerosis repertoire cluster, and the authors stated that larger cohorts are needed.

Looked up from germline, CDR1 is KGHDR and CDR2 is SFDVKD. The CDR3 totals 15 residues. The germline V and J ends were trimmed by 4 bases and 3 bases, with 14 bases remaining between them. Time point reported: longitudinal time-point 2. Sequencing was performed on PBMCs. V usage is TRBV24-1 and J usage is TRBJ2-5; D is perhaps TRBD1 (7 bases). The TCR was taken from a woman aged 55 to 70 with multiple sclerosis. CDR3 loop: CATSDPRGAKETQYF. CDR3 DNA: TGTGCCACCAGTGACCCCAGGGGGGCAAAAGAGACCCAGTACTTC.